The present entry profiles one T cell receptor (beta chain) with its context. Clones were sequenced by immunoSEQ multiplex PCR, and TCRdb holds only the in-frame ones, with some missing. Here the sample spans some 100,000 clones, approximately 93% being singletons. The sample belongs to a study of siplizumab effects on memory and regulatory T cells. Source material: CD8+ T cells sorted from blood. This clonotype was obtained from a human donor in good health.

For the CDR3, the DNA is TGTGCCAGTAGTATGACCAGAGGGACAACTCCGAGAAACACCATATATTTT. Amino acid sequence: CASSMTRGTTPRNTIYF. V is TRBV19 and J is TRBJ1-3; tentative D call: TRBD1 (6 bases). There are 17 residues in the CDR3. Germline V CDR1 and CDR2: LNHDA, SQIVND (reference sequence). With 3 bases removed from V and 5 bases from J, the gap between germline ends came to 20 bases.